This note documents a single T cell receptor (beta chain) sequence. Its specific antigen is unknown. Base qualities are not at hand, and no much larger clone is one base apart. In total, over 600 healthy bone marrow donors made up the cohort. Cohort members were all nominally healthy when sampled, although unrecorded immune exposures were likely present. The donor tested CMV seronegative and was one of the 352 seronegative cohort members. Each donor provided a peripheral blood sample, and peripheral blood mononuclear cells were used for TCR beta sequencing. The Qiagen DNeasy Blood Extraction Kit was used to extract genomic DNA from the blood cell samples. The sample is drawn from a study of cytomegalovirus exposure and HLA in healthy donors (dated by TCRdb to about 2017). Context from the whole study: An earlier analysis of some 550 of the donors reported 250 to 300 Gb of sequence data and 120 million or so unique TCR beta sequences from about 179 million T cells. Roughly 300 gigabases of sequencing data and approximately 85 million unique TCR sequences were included in an early release covering roughly 600 HLA-typed donors. Of the roughly 390 genotyped donors, 70% to 90% were placed in the genetic ancestry cluster associated with self-reported Caucasian donors. The study was designed to test whether signatures of past pathogen exposure could be identified by cataloging public T cell receptors. The study used immunosequencing to profile the T cell repertoires of about 670 subjects and linked those repertoires to cytomegalovirus serostatus. Besides the first cohort of some 670 subjects, a separate validation cohort made up of some 110 different subjects was used. The study combined high-throughput TCR immunosequencing, statistical association of individual TCRs with disease status, and machine learning to predict cytomegalovirus infection status. A later analysis re-examined previously published TCR beta repertoires from several hundred donors and added high-resolution HLA genotyping to investigate patterns of TCR occurrence. In the later analysis, no new phenotypic data were used to find candidate immune exposures; instead, reliance was placed on TCR beta sequences and their occurrence across donors. An earlier analysis of approximately 500 of the donors applied high-throughput TCR beta sequencing to assess whether each TCR beta V gene segment acted as functional or pseudogenic. Donor age, sex, ethnicity and CMV serostatus were compiled together with the repertoire data. A later genetic analysis used genome-wide SNP genotypes for about 65% of the 666 donors, treating that subset as a discovery cohort. Every repertoire in the discovery cohort had been generated on one and the same sequencing platform. Class I and class II HLA loci were covered by the typing at four-digit resolution. Typing coverage varied by locus: roughly 620-640 donors for A, B, C, DRB1 and DQB1; about 520 for DQA1; approximately 610 for DPA1; approximately 450 for DPB1. Five DR-DQ haplotypes were treated as single units for association and clustering because of strong linkage in the cohort. Across approximately 420 genotyped donors of the cohort, an average of roughly 200,000 unique TCR beta nucleotide sequences per donor were sequenced, and around 19% of those sequences were non-productive. What the research found in general, with its limitations: Assigning TCR associations to individual alleles was difficult when HLA alleles, especially DR and DQ, strongly co-occurred. Several of the top co-occurrence clusters appeared to be linked to parvovirus B19, influenza, CMV and Epstein-Barr virus, according to a later analysis. The study listed 164 TCR beta chains as associated with cytomegalovirus. The classifier was reported to diagnose cytomegalovirus status with high specificity and sensitivity in both the original cohort and the validation cohort. Because the 87-base-pair reads could not distinguish some IMGT-functional V segments, including TRBV6-2 and TRBV6-3, those segments were excluded. Most TCR sequences were observed very rarely across donors, whereas some public TCRs were present in many individuals. The earlier analysis of about 600 of the donors excluded roughly 16 rarely observed V segments, including chromosome 9 orphons, because counts were too low. In a later analysis, HLA-associated TCR beta chains were found to be more clonally expanded and to have lower generation probabilities than equally common non-associated chains. According to a later analysis, most CMV-associated TCR beta chains appeared to be HLA-restricted, and the HLA associations seemed to be driven largely by CMV exposure. Broadly in line with IMGT annotations, most TCR beta V segments showed up in productive rearrangements about 90% or about 30% of the time in an earlier analysis of 587 of the donors. The authors suggested that the approach could potentially be generalized to other disease states and immunological phenotypes. CMV serostatus was the only immune exposure information available for the cohort. A further reported finding was that TCR beta sequences accurately predicted the HLA-A and HLA-B alleles for most subjects in the first cohort. In a later analysis, TCR association rates were found to vary across HLA loci, with the most associated TCRs seen for DRB1 alleles and the fewest for HLA-C alleles. Linkage disequilibrium might explain the correlated functional status among segregating V segments, but an unknown experimental factor could not be excluded. In vitro tests confirmed that a few of the cytomegalovirus-associated TCR beta chains recognize cytomegalovirus antigens. A cluster of highly shared sequence variants was judged likely to represent a technical artifact of the sequencing pipeline. Presence/absence analyses assumed roughly uniform sequencing depth across donors, an assumption that may not hold. Because HLA typing was unavailable for some donors at each locus, only the typed subset was used in association tests. In this cohort, only TCR beta chains were sequenced, and detectable features were limited by the absence of alpha or paired-chain data. In a later genetic analysis, a missense DCLRE1C variant was associated with V-gene and J-gene trimming of TCR beta chains, and the association was replicated in an independent cohort. A later analysis associated 16,951 TCR beta sequences with specific HLA alleles at a false discovery rate of 0.05. A later genetic analysis reported fewer N-insertions in productive TCRs among donors in an Asian-associated ancestry cluster than the 666-donor mean.

Receptors were amplified or captured by the immunoSEQ multiplex PCR assay. A mixture of 60 forward primers for TCR Vbeta segments and 13 reverse primers for TCR Jbeta segments was used in the multiplex PCR. Amplification of the CDR3 region of rearranged TCR beta genes was performed with a multiplex PCR assay on genomic DNA. Amplified TCR beta libraries were sequenced as 87-base-pair reads on the Illumina HiSeq System. In the source study's methods: A later analysis tallied roughly 78 million unique TCR beta chains across the 666 repertoires, and about 12 million of those chains were shared by two or more donors. To remove PCR and sequencing errors, raw reads were error-corrected and collapsed into unique sequences using a nearest-neighbor algorithm that merged closely related sequences. To assign V, D and J gene segments, CDR3 sequences were aligned to IMGT reference sequences. For a sequence to be retained, a match of at least six nucleotides to both a V gene segment and a J gene segment was required. Rearrangements were classified as productive when the CDR3 lacked stop codons and remained in frame with V and J, and all other rearrangements were classified as non-productive. CDR3 was defined by IMGT convention, running from the second conserved V-encoded cysteine to the conserved J-encoded phenylalanine. In an earlier analysis of more than 550 of the donors, sequences lacking an unambiguous match to a single V gene segment were excluded. An earlier analysis of several hundred of the donors classified V segments as functional when productive rearrangements were above 56.7% and as segregating when the standard deviation between donors was above 5%. To diagnose cytomegalovirus status from the catalog of TCR beta chain sequences, a statistical classification framework was built. In a later analysis, TCR nucleotide sequences were compared against IMGT/GENE-DB human TR gene sequences so that V and J genes could be assigned. The TCRdist pipeline was used in a later analysis to assign CDR3 sequences and most-parsimonious VDJ recombination scenarios. In a later analysis, every TCR beta chain was defined by the combination of its CDR3 amino acid sequence and its V-gene family, and reads without a unique V-gene family were dropped. A later analysis removed several hundred highly shared, low-generation-probability nucleotide sequences to deal with suspected cross-contamination and a sequencing artifact. A later analysis calculated a clonal expansion index for each public chain from normalized within-repertoire ranks of inferred template counts. Generation probabilities in a later analysis came from a VDJ recombination model fitted to out-of-frame rearrangements, and those results were checked against IGoR. Hypergeometric tests were used in a later analysis to score TCR-TCR, TCR-HLA and TCR-CMV co-occurrence, with a repertoire-size bias correction applied to the TCR pairs. A later analysis estimated false discovery rates by permuting HLA or CMV assignments 20 times. In a later analysis, co-occurring TCRs were grouped using DBSCAN, and TCRdist sequence similarity was added for clustering within HLA-allele-positive subsets. For co-occurrence clustering, repertoires with fewer than 30,000 or more than 120,000 public chains were excluded, along with five repertoires with anomalous nucleotide sharing. Here the immuneACCESS table is served through TCRdb, limited to in-frame sequences with V and J called. Missing clones are a known gap in these copies; in checked studies unresolved V genes cover under half, and the rest lacks a known reason. V and J calls and clone size are given by that table; D and trimming were obtained from the DNA. A total of 200,000 or so clones appear in this sample, around 80% of them only once. The ten largest make up roughly a sixth of the sample.

As encoded in the germline V gene, CDR1 is LGHNA while CDR2 is YNFKEQ. The CDR3 runs 16 amino acids, cysteine and phenylalanine included. Solely the CDR3 DNA is kept, with 48 bases framed from the first base. Trimming removed 3 bases from V and 7 bases from J; the gene matches leave 8 bases unexplained. Sequenced sample: PBMCs. The TCR originated in a man between 40 and 49 years old in good health and CMV-seronegative. This receptor chain uses TRBV4-2 and TRBJ2-1; TRBD2 agrees with 11 junctional bases. The CDR3 reads as follows: CASSQELAGVRNEQFF. In nucleotides, the sequence is TGTGCCAGCAGCCAGGAACTAGCGGGAGTACGGAATGAGCAGTTCTTC.